One and the same sample provided the 6 T cell receptor beta chains below, sequenced in a study of blood T cell repertoires in COVID-19 (dated by TCRdb to the early 2020s). Libraries were built with the immunoSEQ multiplex PCR assay. In its TCRdb copy, this immuneACCESS table keeps in-frame sequences only and misses some clones. Where compared with another copy, unresolved V genes explain less than half of these, and the others have no known cause. This sample comprises about 76,000 clones, 80% to 90% of them detected only once. 5% to 6.5% of the sample belongs to the ten largest clones. Sequenced: peripheral blood. These receptors were collected from a man in his fifties or sixties with active COVID-19.

This chain links TRBV27 with TRBJ2-7; a possible D gene is TRBD1 (6 bases). The CDR3 extends over 15 amino acids. Germline V gives CDR1 MNHEY, CDR2 SMNVEV (reference sequence). V was shortened by 7 bases and J by 2 bases, with 18 bases between the two germline ends. The CDR3: CASMFTGTPPYEQYF. In DNA, the CDR3 is TGTGCCAGCATGTTTACCGGGACACCTCCCTACGAGCAGTACTTC.

This clone has a handful of counts. The chain has TRBV19 and TRBJ1-6; tentatively, D is TRBD1 (5 bases). With 7 bases removed from V and 8 bases from J, the gap between germline ends came to 24 bases. The CDR3 has 17 residues. Germline lookup yields CDR1 LNHDA and CDR2 SQIVND (reference sequence). CDR3 sequence reads: CASTIGGRQLRYSPLHF. The CDR3 region has the DNA TGTGCCAGTACCATCGGGGGTCGACAGTTACGTTATTCACCCCTCCACTTT.

The chain carries TRBV19 and TRBJ2-1, with a tentative D call TRBD1 (6 bases). The V gene's germline CDR1 is LNHDA and CDR2 SQIVND (reference sequence). The CDR3 runs to 14 residues. V shed 4 bases and J shed 4 bases, with 11 bases lying between them. CDR3 bases: TGTGCCAGTAGTAAGGACAGCCGGTACAATGAGCAGTTCTTC. Translated, it gives CASSKDSRYNEQFF.

The genes are TRBV5-1 and TRBJ1-3; D not certain. The CDR3 is 16 residues long. Germline-derived CDR1 and CDR2 are SGHRS and YFSETQ. The V gene lost 0 bases and the J gene lost 0 bases, with 10 bases spanning the gap. The CDR3 reads CASSLAGRLSGNTIYF. CDR3 in DNA: TGCGCCAGCAGCTTGGCCGGAAGACTCTCTGGAAACACCATATATTTT.

The chain combines TRBV28 with TRBJ2-1, with 8 bases fitting TRBD2. Germline V lookup: CDR1 MDHEN, CDR2 SYDVKM. V lost 1 base, J lost 7 bases, and 9 bases stayed unmatched. The CDR3 sequence is 16 residues long. CDR3: CASSLSREGGRNEQFF. The DNA of the CDR3 is TGTGCCAGCAGTTTATCACGGGAGGGTGGGAGGAATGAGCAGTTCTTC.

The rearrangement uses TRBV2 and TRBJ1-2; 7 bases line up with TRBD1. The CDR3 loop spans 12 amino acids. V was pared by 6 bases and J by 10 bases, with 8 bases of the junction left unmatched. Germline V gene data show CDR1 as SNHLY and CDR2 as FYNNEI. CDR3 in DNA: TGTGCCAGCAGGGGGGACAGCGGAATCTACACCTTC. This translates into CASRGDSGIYTF.